Following are 5 T cell receptor beta chains from one sample sequenced in a study of response to subunit inactivated influenza vaccine. One entry per CDR3 protein results from TCRdb running MiXCR on the RT-PCR reads. The sample has about 780,000 distinct CDR3 sequences; about a fifth are singletons. This specimen consisted of PBMCs from blood, obtained 5 days after vaccination. The source of these receptors is a man aged 45 to 65 who received an inactivated influenza vaccine.

The gene calls are TRBV3-1 and TRBJ2-5; possible D gene TRBD1, 6 bases. Trimming left V 3 bases short and J 2 bases short, with 10 bases between. The CDR3 has 14 residues. CDR1 and CDR2 from the germline V gene are LGHDT and YNNKEL (reference sequence). CDR3 sequence: CASSHRQAQETQYF. DNA for the CDR3: TGTGCCAGCAGCCATCGACAGGCTCAAGAGACCCAGTACTTC.

J is TRBJ2-1 and V is TRBV6-5, with 7 bases identical to TRBD2. CDR3 size: 16 residues. The V gene's germline CDR1 is MNHEY and CDR2 SVGAGI. The junction had 7 bases not matched to a gene; V was cut back by 2 bases and J by 3 bases. The CDR3 DNA reads as TGTGCCAGCAGTTACCTGAGGCGGGGGAACTACAATGAGCAGTTCTTC. Translation gives CASSYLRRGNYNEQFF.

The rearrangement uses TRBV6-2 or TRBV6-3 and TRBJ2-7; no clear D. The CDR3 runs to 13 residues. Germline CDR1 reads MNHEY; CDR2 reads SVGEGT. Between the trimmed V and J ends, which lost 7 bases and 4 bases, there was a span of 14 bases. The CDR3 loop reads CASKEDFLYEQYF. The CDR3 nucleotides are TGTGCCAGCAAAGAAGACTTTCTATACGAGCAGTACTTC.

CDR3 bases: TGTGCCAGCGCTCGGGGAACCGCCCTTTCAGATACGCAGTATTTT. Translating gives CASARGTALSDTQYF. The rearrangement uses TRBV6-1 and TRBJ2-3; a weak D match, TRBD2 (5 bases). The germline V and J ends were trimmed by 8 bases and 4 bases, with 19 bases remaining between them. The germline CDR1 and CDR2 sequences are MNHNS and SASEGT. The CDR3 covers 15 residues.

This clonotype was observed once. The chain employs TRBV20-1 and TRBJ1-2, with D unresolved. The CDR3 covers 12 residues. Deletions cut 7 bases from V and 5 bases from J, with 14 bases between. Germline V CDR1 and CDR2: DFQATT, SNEGSKA (reference sequence). CDR3 region: CSVVPTLYGYTF. CDR3 nucleotide sequence: TGCAGTGTTGTCCCAACGTTATATGGCTACACCTTC.